The 26 T cell receptor beta chains below all came from one sample that was sequenced in a study of identical twins. Each CDR3 protein is one row after TCRdb ran MiXCR on the 5' RACE reads. The profile covers 1.5 million to 2 million distinct CDR3 sequences, with around 29% appearing a single time and about 0.3% taken by the ten largest. The sample taken for sequencing was cord blood. These receptors all stem from a newborn girl in good health.

V is TRBV3-1 and J is TRBJ2-1, with a tentative D call TRBD2 (5 bases). The CDR3 runs 15 residues. V was shortened by 1 base and J by 5 bases, with 12 bases between the two germline ends. Per the germline V gene, CDR1 is LGHDT and CDR2 is YNNKEL (reference sequence). The CDR3 sequence is CASSQGVGLNNEQFF. The DNA for the CDR3 is TGTGCCAGCAGCCAAGGCGTCGGACTGAACAATGAGCAGTTCTTC.

This clonotype was picked up many times. J is TRBJ2-5 and V is TRBV5-1, with D maybe TRBD1 (6 bases). CDR3 length: 14 residues. Germline lookup yields CDR1 SGHRS and CDR2 YFSETQ. Trimming pared 4 bases from V and 2 bases from J, leaving 12 bases between. This CDR3 is CASSLLGQQETQYF. Written as DNA, the CDR3 is TGCGCCAGCAGCCTACTGGGACAACAAGAGACCCAGTACTTC. The full variable domain, its missing parts supplied by reference TRBV5-1 and TRBJ2-5, is KAGVTQTPRYLIKTRGQQVTLSCSPISGHRSVSWYQQTPGQGLQFLFEYFSETQRNKGNFPGRFSGRQFSNSRSEMNVSTLELGDSALYLCASSLLGQQETQYFGPGTRLLVL.

Regarding this clonotype: An end of the junction differs from the germline gene, which may be a read error. V usage is TRBV20-1 and J usage is TRBJ2-5, with D possibly being TRBD2 (5 bases). The CDR3 runs to 13 residues. Germline-derived CDR1 and CDR2 are DFQATT and SNEGSKA (reference sequence). DNA for the CDR3: TGCAGTGCTAGGTTAACTAGGCCGGAGACCCCGTACTTC. It specifies CSARLTRPETPYF.

The chain joins TRBV5-5 to TRBJ1-1; the D is unclear. The V gene's germline CDR1 is SGHKS and CDR2 YYEKEE (reference sequence). V lost 4 bases and J 1 base, leaving 8 bases between the germline ends. The CDR3 sequence is 13 residues long. CDR3 sequence (DNA): TGTGCCAGCAGCCTACACTGGAACACTGAAGCTTTCTTT. Its translation: CASSLHWNTEAFF.

This clonotype showed up just a few times. This chain links TRBV20-1 with TRBJ1-5; the match to TRBD1 covers 7 bases. Germline V gene sequence: CDR1 DFQATT, CDR2 SNEGSKA (reference sequence). The J segment lost 3 bases and the V segment lost 1 base, leaving 3 bases of the junction unmatched. This CDR3 region has 14 residues. The CDR3 coding sequence is TGCAGTGCTAGAGTGGGGACAGTCAATCAGCCCCAGCATTTT. The encoded protein is CSARVGTVNQPQHF.

The chain recombines TRBV18 with TRBJ1-4; perhaps TRBD1 as D (5 bases). Germline V gene lookup returns CDR1 KGHSH and CDR2 LQKENI. Deletions cut 6 bases from V and 7 bases from J, with 12 bases between. This CDR3 region has 13 residues. Here the CDR3 reads CASSRRVGEKLFF. The DNA for the CDR3 is TGTGCCAGCTCGCGCAGGGTCGGTGAAAAACTGTTTTTT.

Turning to this clonotype: A much larger clonotype is one base distant, so this may be a read error. The chain joins TRBV27 to TRBJ2-3; D gene unclear. This CDR3 region has 14 residues. CDR1 is MNHEY, CDR2 SMNVEV, per germline (reference sequence). The DNA for the CDR3 is TGTGCCAGCGGTTTTGGCCTCAGCACAGATACGCAGTATTTT. This sequence encodes CASGFGLSTDTQYF.

Many counts were recorded for this clonotype. The chain joins TRBV4-2 to TRBJ1-2, with TRBD1 as a possible D gene (5 bases). The CDR3 has 13 amino acids. CDR1 LGHNA and CDR2 YNFKEQ come from the germline V gene. V lost 0 bases to trimming and J lost 3 bases, with 5 bases between them. In nucleotides, the CDR3 is TGTGCCAGCAGCCAAGACAGGGACTATGGCTACACCTTC. It is translated as CASSQDRDYGYTF.

The J gene is TRBJ2-7, the V gene TRBV27; D possibly corresponds to TRBD1 (6 bases). The CDR3 runs to 14 residues. Germline values: CDR1 MNHEY, CDR2 SMNVEV (reference sequence). Trimming took off 3 bases at V and 2 bases at J, with 11 bases between the two ends. The CDR3 coding sequence is TGTGCCAGCAGTTTGTACAGGGAAGCCTACGAGCAGTACTTC. Translation gives CASSLYREAYEQYF.

The table lists this clonotype with many counts. The V and J genes are TRBV25-1 and TRBJ2-5; D may be TRBD1 (5 bases). There are 15 residues in the CDR3. V lost 3 bases, J lost 2 bases, and 13 bases lay in between. CDR1 and CDR2 (germline): MGHDK, SYGVNS. The CDR3 DNA is TGTGCCAGCAGTGAGTCTGTGCGACAGCAAGAGACCCAGTACTTC. As protein: CASSESVRQQETQYF.

There are a few counts of this clonotype. The gene calls are TRBV27 and TRBJ1-5; possible D gene TRBD1, 6 bases. This CDR3 is 14 amino acids long. Trimming left V 6 bases short and J 4 bases short, with 13 bases between. CDR1 and CDR2 (germline): MNHEY, SMNVEV (reference sequence). CDR3 sequence: CASSTGQSNQPQHF. The CDR3 DNA follows: TGTGCCAGCAGCACCGGACAGTCAAATCAGCCCCAGCATTTT.

V is TRBV29-1 and J is TRBJ1-5, with 9 nucleotides matching TRBD1. J lost 6 bases, V lost 6 bases, and 6 bases had no gene match. Looked up from germline, CDR1 is SQVTM and CDR2 is ANQGSEA. The CDR3 totals 13 residues. CDR3 nucleotides: TGCAGCGTCGGGACAGGGCAGGGTCAGCCCCAGCATTTT. Translating it yields CSVGTGQGQPQHF.

In its sample, this clonotype was seen a few times. The chain has TRBV27 and TRBJ2-3; 8 bases line up with TRBD1. V was pared by 6 bases and J by 2 bases, with 10 bases of the junction left unmatched. The CDR3 is 16 amino acids. Germline loops: CDR1 MNHEY, CDR2 SMNVEV (reference sequence). CDR3 sequence: CASRPPDRGITDTQYF. In DNA, the CDR3 is TGTGCCAGCAGGCCGCCCGACAGGGGAATCACAGATACGCAGTATTTT.

With regard to this clonotype: The final CDR3 position lacks the conserved phenylalanine or tryptophan, pointing to a likely read error. This sequence joins TRBV7-9 and TRBJ2-7, with TRBD2 matching over 7 bases. Germline CDR1 SEHNR, CDR2 FQNEAQ (reference sequence). With V trimmed by 7 bases and J by 6 bases, 15 bases remained unmatched. The CDR3 runs to 15 residues. This CDR3 reads CASNDSPSGPSEQYL. CDR3 bases: TGTGCCAGCAACGATTCTCCTAGCGGTCCCTCCGAGCAGTACTTA.

V usage is TRBV2 and J usage is TRBJ1-4; D unclear. This CDR3 is built from 10 residues. Trimming shortened V by 9 bases and J by 8 bases, and 7 bases separated the two germline ends. Germline values: CDR1 SNHLY, CDR2 FYNNEI. This CDR3 is CARPNEKLFF. CDR3 coding DNA: TGTGCCAGACCCAACGAAAAACTGTTTTTT.

This clonotype has just a few counts. A read error may account for a junction end that differs from germline. V is TRBV20-1 and J is TRBJ2-1, with TRBD2 matching over 10 bases. This CDR3 region has 16 residues. Germline CDR1 DFQATT, CDR2 SNEGSKA (reference sequence). The CDR3 sequence: CSARGSSGRVPNERFF. In nucleotides, the CDR3 is TGCAGTGCTAGAGGATCTAGCGGGAGAGTCCCCAATGAGCGGTTCTTC.

The rearrangement links TRBV20-1 to TRBJ2-3, with a weak D call TRBD2 (6 bases). This CDR3 has 16 residues. V lost 6 bases, J lost 2 bases, and 21 bases lay in between. Germline values: CDR1 DFQATT, CDR2 SNEGSKA (reference sequence). The CDR3 nucleotides read TGCAGTGCCCACAAGTGGGGGGAGTCGTTCACAGATACGCAGTATTTT. It codes for CSAHKWGESFTDTQYF.

This clonotype appeared a few times. This chain joins TRBV5-4 and TRBJ2-3, with 12 bases matching TRBD2. J gave up 5 bases and V 4 bases, and 8 bases lay outside the gene matches. The CDR3 is 16 residues long. CDR1 SGHNT and CDR2 YYREEE come from the germline V gene (reference sequence). The CDR3 bases are TGTGCCAGCAGCGGGCCCCTAGCGGGGGGGGGAGATACGCAGTATTTT. Translated: CASSGPLAGGGDTQYF. Together with reference TRBV5-4 and TRBJ2-3, the CDR3 gives the full variable domain: ETGVTQSPTHLIKTRGQQVTLRCSSQSGHNTVSWYQQALGQGPQFIFQYYREEENGRGNFPPRFSGLQFPNYSSELNVNALELDDSALYLCASSGPLAGGGDTQYFGPGTRLTVL.

This clonotype was seen more than once but under ten times. V usage is TRBV4-1 and J usage is TRBJ2-3; D remains ambiguous. The ends were cut back, 1 base at V and 2 bases at J, with 13 bases in the middle. This CDR3 has 16 residues. The germline CDR1 and CDR2 sequences are MGHRA and YSYEKL. This CDR3 is CASSQGRVPPTDTQYF. DNA for the CDR3: TGCGCCAGCAGCCAAGGCCGGGTTCCTCCCACAGATACGCAGTATTTT.

This clonotype has just a few counts. The V and J genes are TRBV15 and TRBJ2-1; D may correspond to TRBD1 or TRBD2 (5 bases each). V was trimmed by 0 bases and J by 6 bases, leaving 9 bases between them. This CDR3 is 14 amino acids long. Germline lookup yields CDR1 LNHNV and CDR2 YYDKDF (reference sequence). The CDR3: CATSRDPGSNEQFF. CDR3 DNA: TGTGCCACCAGCAGAGATCCAGGGAGCAATGAGCAGTTCTTC.

The chain links TRBV11-2 to TRBJ1-2; 8 bases map to TRBD1. Germline trimming cut 4 bases from V and 2 bases from J; bases unmatched to any gene: 6. Germline V lookup: CDR1 SGHAT, CDR2 FQNNGV. The CDR3 spans 15 residues. The CDR3 spells CASSWVRTGNYGYTF. The DNA for the CDR3 is TGTGCCAGCAGCTGGGTTAGGACAGGGAACTATGGCTACACCTTC.

The chain joins TRBV18 to TRBJ2-3; D remains ambiguous. The germline CDR1 and CDR2 sequences are KGHSH and LQKENI. CDR3 length: 13 residues. V lost 8 bases and J 4 bases, leaving 13 bases between the germline ends. Here the CDR3 DNA reads TGTGCCAGCGAGCTAGAATCCTCAGATACGCAGTATTTT. This codes for CASELESSDTQYF.

The J gene is TRBJ1-6, the V gene TRBV28, with D perhaps matching TRBD1 (6 bases). With 2 bases removed from V and 10 bases from J, the gap between germline ends came to 15 bases. Germline CDR1 and CDR2: MDHEN and SYDVKM. The CDR3 runs to 15 residues. The CDR3 reads CASSLRGRGGSPLHF. CDR3 nucleotide sequence: TGTGCCAGCAGTTTAAGGGGCAGGGGAGGCTCACCCCTCCACTTT.

The chain combines TRBV5-6 with TRBJ2-1; D is unresolved. The CDR3 is 16 residues long. Germline CDR1 reads SGHDT; CDR2 reads YYEEEE. V was cut by 3 bases and J by 2 bases, with 15 bases left in between. The CDR3 nucleotides read TGTGCCAGCAGCTCAATGCTTCTAGAGGCCTACAATGAGCAGTTCTTC. Translating gives CASSSMLLEAYNEQFF.

The J gene is TRBJ1-6, the V gene TRBV25-1, with D tentatively TRBD1 (6 bases). Trimming pared 1 base from V and 10 bases from J, leaving 11 bases between. The CDR3 runs 14 residues. Germline V gives CDR1 MGHDK, CDR2 SYGVNS. CDR3: CASSELQGPSPLHF. Written as DNA, the CDR3 is TGTGCCAGCAGTGAATTACAGGGACCCTCACCCCTCCACTTT.

Comment on this clonotype: A much larger clone is a single base away; this may be a read error. V usage is TRBV10-3 and J usage is TRBJ2-3; tentative D call: TRBD1 (5 bases). This CDR3 has 12 residues. The V and J ends lost 6 bases and 1 base respectively, with 5 bases between them. The V gene's germline CDR1 is ENHRY and CDR2 SYGVKD. The CDR3 DNA is TGTGCCATCAGCAGGGGCACAGATACGCAGTATTTT. Translating gives CAISRGTDTQYF.